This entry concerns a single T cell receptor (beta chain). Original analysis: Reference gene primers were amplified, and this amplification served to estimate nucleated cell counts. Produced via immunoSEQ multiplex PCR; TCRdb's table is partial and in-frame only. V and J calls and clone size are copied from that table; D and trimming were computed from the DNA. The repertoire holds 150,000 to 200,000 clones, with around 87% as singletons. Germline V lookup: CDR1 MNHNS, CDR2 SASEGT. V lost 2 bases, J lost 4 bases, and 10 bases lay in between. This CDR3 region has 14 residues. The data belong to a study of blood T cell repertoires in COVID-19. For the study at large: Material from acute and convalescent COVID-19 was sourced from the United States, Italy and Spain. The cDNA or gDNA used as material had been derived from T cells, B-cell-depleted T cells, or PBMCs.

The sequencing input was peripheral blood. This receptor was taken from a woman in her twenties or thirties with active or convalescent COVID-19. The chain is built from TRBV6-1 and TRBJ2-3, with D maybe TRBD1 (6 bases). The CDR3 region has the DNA TGTGCCAGCAGTGAACGCCAGGGGCCAGATACGCAGTATTTT. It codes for CASSERQGPDTQYF.